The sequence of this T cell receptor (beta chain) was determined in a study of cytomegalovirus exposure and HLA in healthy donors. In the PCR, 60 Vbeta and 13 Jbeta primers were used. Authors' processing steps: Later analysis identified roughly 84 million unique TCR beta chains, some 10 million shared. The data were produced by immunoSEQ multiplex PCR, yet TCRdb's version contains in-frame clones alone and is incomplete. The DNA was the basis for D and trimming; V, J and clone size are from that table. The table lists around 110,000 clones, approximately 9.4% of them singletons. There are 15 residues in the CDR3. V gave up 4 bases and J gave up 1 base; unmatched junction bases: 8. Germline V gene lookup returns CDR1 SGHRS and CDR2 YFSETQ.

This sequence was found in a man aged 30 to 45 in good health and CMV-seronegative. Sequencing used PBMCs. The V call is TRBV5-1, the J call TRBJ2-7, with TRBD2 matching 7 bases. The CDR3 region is CASSPGRGVSYEQYF. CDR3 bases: TGCGCCAGCAGCCCCGGACGGGGGGTTTCCTACGAGCAGTACTTC.